Below, one T cell receptor beta chain is given with its context. The data derive from a study of long-term antiretroviral therapy in people with HIV. It was version v3.0 of the immunoSEQ assay that was run at survey level. Using immunoSEQ multiplex PCR, the repertoire was profiled, and TCRdb retains in-frame clones only, with some absent. Among tens of thousands of clones listed, approximately 89% were seen once. This CDR3 comprises 15 residues. CDR1 SGHNT and CDR2 YYREEE come from the germline V gene (reference sequence). Trimming stripped 6 bases from V and 0 bases from J, with 12 bases between. At minimum, one pre-ART and two post-ART PBMC samples were obtained from each donor. The samples, holding roughly 0.9-11 million cryopreserved PBMC, were thawed before DNA extraction was carried out.

The source was unsorted PBMCs, collected 0.1 years before starting antiretroviral therapy. This clonotype was obtained from a woman between 50 and 59 years old with HIV. The J gene is TRBJ2-2, the V gene TRBV5-4, with a weak D call TRBD2 (5 bases). CDR3 DNA: TGTGCCAGCAAGAGGGCAGTGGCGAACACCGGGGAGCTGTTTTTT. Its protein product is CASKRAVANTGELFF. Drawing the rest from reference TRBV5-4 and TRBJ2-2, the complete variable domain is ETGVTQSPTHLIKTRGQQVTLRCSSQSGHNTVSWYQQALGQGPQFIFQYYREEENGRGNFPPRFSGLQFPNYSSELNVNALELDDSALYLCASKRAVANTGELFFGEGSRLTVL.